The clone carrying this T cell receptor beta chain was seen repeatedly, ten times or more. Antigen unknown. These data originate in a study of human T cells and chemical hapten exposure. Study observations and caveats: Expanded TCRs were compared with controls, and the expanded TCRs formed significantly more large CDR3 similarity clusters. The number of TCRs above 1 in 1000 frequency did not change after DPC sensitization.

Indicated time point: patch test 3, about 24 weeks after DPC sensitization. Specified treatment: therapeutic diphenylcyclopropenone sensitization with weekly scalp DPC. Donation of samples came from alopecia patients who were 18 to 70 years old and suitable for DPC. Total RNA extraction was carried out from unfractionated whole blood. CDR3 length: 14 residues. CDR1 and CDR2 from the germline V gene are MNHNS and SASEGT. With 2 bases removed from V and 4 bases from J, the gap between germline ends came to 10 bases. Via MiXCR, TCRdb re-called the RACE reads, giving one row per CDR3 protein. The sample records around 110,000 distinct CDR3 sequences, approximately 11% being singletons.

Source: whole blood, taken in connection with sensitization to the hapten diphenylcyclopropenone (DPC). The sequence was collected from a woman between 50 and 59 years old with alopecia areata. Some clones in this sample may be carry-over from other donors' samples. The chain joins TRBV6-1 to TRBJ2-3; D gene ambiguous. Written as DNA, the CDR3 is TGTGCCAGCAGTGAAACTAACGCGGCAGATACGCAGTATTTT. Protein: CASSETNAADTQYF.